Below, 22 T cell receptor beta chains from the same sample are listed, as sequenced in a study of T cell changes during pregnancy in multiple sclerosis. Profiling relied on immunoSEQ multiplex PCR, and the TCRdb table lists in-frame clones only, not all of them. The table records approximately 89,000 clones, 90% to 95% of them present only once. This material consisted of peripheral blood, taken after pregnancy. These receptors originate from a female donor in good health, enrolled as a control in a pregnancy study.

The chain couples TRBV5-4 to TRBJ1-1, with 8 bases identical to TRBD1. The CDR3 runs to 16 residues. Germline assignment: CDR1 SGHNT and CDR2 YYREEE (reference sequence). The J segment lost 5 bases and the V segment lost 0 bases, leaving 9 bases of the junction unmatched. CDR3 DNA sequence: TGTGCCAGCAGCTTGGGGCGGGACAGGTTTGGGACTGAAGCTTTCTTT. The encoded protein is CASSLGRDRFGTEAFF.

The chain couples TRBV7-9 to TRBJ2-1, with 7 bases identical to TRBD2. CDR3 length: 16 residues. CDR1 and CDR2 (germline): SEHNR, FQNEAQ (reference sequence). V lost 5 bases, J lost 4 bases, and 11 bases stayed unmatched. The CDR3, as DNA: TGTGCCAGCAGCCTCGTGGGAGGGAGGATTTACAATGAGCAGTTCTTC. Translation gives CASSLVGGRIYNEQFF.

The chain combines TRBV18 with TRBJ1-1; the D gene is possibly TRBD1 (5 bases). The V and J ends lost 3 bases and 3 bases respectively, with 11 bases between them. Germline assignment: CDR1 KGHSH and CDR2 LQKENI. The CDR3 sequence is 14 residues long. The CDR3 sequence is CASSPGRGDTEAFF. CDR3 nucleotide sequence: TGTGCCAGCTCACCGGGGCGCGGAGACACTGAAGCTTTCTTT.

The chain combines TRBV7-2 with TRBJ2-2, with 7 positions matching TRBD2. CDR3 length equals 17 residues. Germline V CDR1 and CDR2: SGHTA, FQGNSA. After removal of 3 bases from V and 4 bases from J, the junction contained 11 bases not matched to a gene. The CDR3 loop reads CASSFGGGLRVTGELFF. The CDR3 region has the DNA TGTGCCAGCAGCTTTGGGGGGGGGTTGCGAGTCACCGGGGAGCTGTTTTTT. Variable domain in full (rest from reference TRBV7-2 and TRBJ2-2): GAGVSQSPSNKVTEKGKDVELRCDPISGHTALYWYRQSLGQGLEFLIYFQGNSAPDKSGLPSDRFSAERTGGSVSTLTIQRTQQEDSAVYLCASSFGGGLRVTGELFFGEGSRLTVL.

This chain links TRBV28 with TRBJ2-2; the D gene is possibly TRBD2 (6 bases). CDR3 size: 15 residues. Deletions cut 3 bases from V and 3 bases from J, with 11 bases between. The V gene's germline CDR1 is MDHEN and CDR2 SYDVKM. In nucleotides, the CDR3 is TGTGCCAGCAGTTTGGAGCGGGTGGACACCGGGGAGCTGTTTTTT. Translation: CASSLERVDTGELFF.

The chain links TRBV6-5 to TRBJ2-7, with 7 bases aligning to TRBD2. The V gene end was trimmed by 0 bases and the J gene end by 3 bases; junction bases not matched to a gene: 5. The CDR3 totals 15 residues. Germline V gene data show CDR1 as MNHEY and CDR2 as SVGAGI. The CDR3 spells CASSYSGGSGYEQYF. The CDR3 nucleotides read TGTGCCAGCAGTTACTCGGGCGGGAGCGGCTACGAGCAGTACTTC.

The genes are TRBV28 and TRBJ2-6, with 7 bases lining up with TRBD2. V lost 6 bases, J lost 0 bases, and 2 bases stayed unmatched. Germline loops: CDR1 MDHEN, CDR2 SYDVKM. The CDR3 is 15 amino acids. The CDR3 DNA reads as TGTGCCAGCAGCCCGGGAGGCTCTGGGGCCAACGTCCTGACTTTC. Encoded protein: CASSPGGSGANVLTF.

The chain recombines TRBV5-8 with TRBJ1-5, with D perhaps TRBD1 (5 bases). Trimming stripped 0 bases from V and 0 bases from J, with 10 bases between. Germline V CDR1 and CDR2: SGHTS, YDEGEE. The CDR3 consists of 16 residues. CDR3 bases: TGTGCCAGCAGCTTGGCCGGGGGTTATAGCAATCAGCCCCAGCATTTT. Protein: CASSLAGGYSNQPQHF. The full variable domain, in which reference TRBV5-8 and TRBJ1-5 provide the parts outside the CDR3, is EAGVTQSPTHLIKTRGQQATLRCSPISGHTSVYWYQQALGLGLQFLLWYDEGEERNRGNFPPRFSGRQFPNYSSELNVNALELEDSALYLCASSLAGGYSNQPQHFGDGTRLSIL.

The rearrangement uses TRBV15 and TRBJ2-3; tentatively, D is TRBD2 (6 bases). From germline, CDR1 is LNHNV and CDR2 YYDKDF (reference sequence). The CDR3 loop spans 16 amino acids. V gave up 0 bases and J gave up 1 base, with 11 bases separating them. The CDR3 region is CATSRDRPGGTDTQYF. CDR3 nucleotide sequence: TGTGCCACCAGCAGAGATAGGCCGGGAGGCACAGATACGCAGTATTTT. Full variable domain (outside the CDR3, taken from reference TRBV15 and TRBJ2-3): DAMVIQNPRYQVTQFGKPVTLSCSQTLNHNVMYWYQQKSSQAPKLLFHYYDKDFNNEADTPDNFQSRRPNTSFCFLDIRSPGLGDTAMYLCATSRDRPGGTDTQYFGPGTRLTVL.

This chain connects TRBV5-4 to TRBJ1-1, with D possibly TRBD1 on 6 matching bases. Germline V gives CDR1 SGHNT, CDR2 YYREEE (reference sequence). The CDR3 is made up of 15 amino acids. Trimming stripped 2 bases from V and 2 bases from J, with 13 bases between. DNA for the CDR3: TGTGCCAGCAGCTTAAGCAAACAGGGAAACACTGAAGCTTTCTTT. This translates into CASSLSKQGNTEAFF.

The chain recombines TRBV5-1 with TRBJ2-5; 7 nucleotides agree with TRBD2. Germline CDR1 and CDR2: SGHRS and YFSETQ. The trim removed 7 bases at V and 0 bases at J, leaving 6 bases unmatched. This CDR3 has 14 residues. CDR3 residues: CASRLTSNQETQYF. The CDR3 coding sequence is TGCGCCAGCCGTTTGACTAGCAACCAAGAGACCCAGTACTTC.

The chain couples TRBV5-1 to TRBJ1-4; tentative D call: TRBD1 (5 bases). V was pared by 4 bases and J by 7 bases, with 20 bases between. Germline V gene data show CDR1 as SGHRS and CDR2 as YFSETQ. This CDR3 region has 16 residues. Here the CDR3 DNA reads TGCGCCAGCAGCCAAGAGACGCGGGGGAGTGGTGAAAAACTGTTTTTT. Its protein product is CASSQETRGSGEKLFF.

This clone was seen only once. The rearrangement links TRBV2 to TRBJ2-3; TRBD2 matches 7 bases. This CDR3 comprises 15 residues. From germline, CDR1 is SNHLY and CDR2 FYNNEI. The ends lost 6 bases at V and 2 bases at J; junction bases unmatched: 8. CDR3: CASRPLAGDTDTQYF. In nucleotides, the CDR3 is TGTGCCAGCAGGCCTCTCGCGGGAGACACAGATACGCAGTATTTT. The full variable domain, rest sourced from reference TRBV2 and TRBJ2-3, is EPEVTQTPSHQVTQMGQEVILRCVPISNHLYFYWYRQILGQKVEFLVSFYNNEISEKSEIFDDQFSVERPDGSNFTLKIRSTKLEDSAMYFCASRPLAGDTDTQYFGPGTRLTVL.

J is TRBJ2-5 and V is TRBV6-1; weak D call: TRBD1 (6 bases). The germline gives CDR1 MNHNS, CDR2 SASEGT. The length of the CDR3 is 17 residues. The V gene lost 2 bases and the J gene lost 2 bases, with 18 bases spanning the gap. Here the CDR3 DNA reads TGTGCCAGCAGTGAAACACGCATCAGGGGACCGCAAGAGACCCAGTACTTC. This sequence encodes CASSETRIRGPQETQYF.

The chain uses TRBV18 and TRBJ2-7; possible D gene TRBD1, 6 bases. Trimming left V 6 bases short and J 6 bases short, with 15 bases between. CDR3 size: 13 residues. Germline V gives CDR1 KGHSH, CDR2 LQKENI. CDR3: CASSREGVSEQYF. Written as DNA, the CDR3 is TGTGCCAGCTCTCGCGAGGGGGTGTCCGAGCAGTACTTC.

The chain has TRBV6-5 and TRBJ2-5; D not certain. The CDR3 is 15 residues long. V was pared by 5 bases and J by 5 bases, with 18 bases between. CDR1 is MNHEY, CDR2 SVGAGI, per germline. The CDR3: CASSSTLSSLETQYF. CDR3 nucleotide sequence: TGTGCCAGCAGTAGCACGCTCTCAAGTCTGGAGACCCAGTACTTC.

The chain couples TRBV6-6 to TRBJ1-5; weak D call: TRBD1 (6 bases). Germline V gene lookup returns CDR1 MNHNY and CDR2 SVGAGI (reference sequence). V was trimmed by 0 bases and J by 3 bases, leaving 12 bases between them. The CDR3 is made up of 16 amino acids. The CDR3: CASSYSQTGPNQPQHF. The DNA of the CDR3 is TGTGCCAGCAGTTACTCCCAGACAGGACCCAATCAGCCCCAGCATTTT.

This clone was seen once. V gene TRBV5-1 combines with J gene TRBJ2-7; 10 nucleotides agree with TRBD2. Germline V CDR1 and CDR2: SGHRS, YFSETQ. The V gene end was trimmed by 4 bases and the J gene end by 3 bases; junction bases not matched to a gene: 13. There are 17 residues in the CDR3. CDR3 residues: CASSRQPSGSNDYEQYF. The CDR3 DNA reads as TGCGCCAGCAGCCGACAACCTAGCGGGAGTAACGACTACGAGCAGTACTTC.

The V call is TRBV7-6, the J call TRBJ1-1; no definite D call. Germline CDR1 SGHVS, CDR2 FNYEAQ. Trimming stripped 5 bases from V and 0 bases from J, with 7 bases between. The CDR3 extends over 13 amino acids. The CDR3 region has the DNA TGTGCCAGCAGCAACAGTTTGAACACTGAAGCTTTCTTT. It specifies CASSNSLNTEAFF.

CDR3 region: CASSPGLAGDGANVLTF. In DNA form, the CDR3 reads TGTGCCAGCAGCCCCGGACTAGCGGGAGACGGGGCCAACGTCCTGACTTTC. V gene TRBV7-9 combines with J gene TRBJ2-6; the match to TRBD2 covers 13 bases. Germline lookup yields CDR1 SEHNR and CDR2 FQNEAQ (reference sequence). The CDR3 loop spans 17 amino acids. The V and J ends lost 5 bases and 4 bases, in that order; junction bases with no gene match: 5.

The chain is built from TRBV28 and TRBJ1-2, with no clear D. The CDR3 runs to 15 residues. The ends were cut back, 7 bases at V and 4 bases at J, with 19 bases in the middle. CDR1 is MDHEN, CDR2 SYDVKM, per germline. In nucleotides, the CDR3 is TGTGCCAGCACCACTTTACAGTCCACCGTCTATGGCTACACCTTC. Amino acids: CASTTLQSTVYGYTF.

The chain is built from TRBV2 and TRBJ2-7, with unresolved D. The CDR3 has 15 residues. Germline assignment: CDR1 SNHLY and CDR2 FYNNEI. The V and J ends lost 2 bases and 2 bases respectively, with 13 bases between them. DNA of the CDR3: TGTGCCAGCAGTGAATTAACGACTGATCCCTACGAGCAGTACTTC. It encodes CASSELTTDPYEQYF.